Listed below are T cell receptor beta chains from one sample, sequenced in a study of beta chain features in type 1 diabetes. Profiled with immunoSEQ multiplex PCR; TCRdb holds only in-frame clones, not every one. The sample records roughly 250,000 clones, roughly 21% being singletons. The sequencing input was naive CD4+ T cells from blood. These receptors originate from a woman in her forties with type 1 diabetes. Both conserved end residues are part of each CDR3. Each record gives: clone size, V gene, J gene, D gene, CDR3 length, CDR3 protein, CDR3 DNA. A D gene is named only where the DNA matches it firmly. Size is stated for part of the rows, as once, few or many counts, or as a class when the clone is expanded.

few	TRBV18	TRBJ2-7	TRBD2	14	CASSPVGRPYEQYF	TGTGCCAGCTCACCAGTCGGGAGGCCCTACGAGCAGTACTTC
few	TRBV18	TRBJ1-2	-	14	CASSPDQATYGYTF	TGTGCCAGCTCACCAGACCAGGCGACCTATGGCTACACCTTC
few	TRBV5-1	TRBJ1-1	-	13	CASSFKGDTEAFF	TGCGCCAGCAGCTTTAAGGGGGACACTGAAGCTTTCTTT
-	TRBV4-3	TRBJ2-5	TRBD2	16	CASSAGAGGPDETQYF	TGCGCCAGCAGCGCTGGGGCGGGGGGGCCAGATGAGACCCAGTACTTC
-	TRBV14	TRBJ1-2	-	14	CASSLTRANYGYTF	TGTGCCAGCAGCCTGACTCGGGCTAACTATGGCTACACCTTC
few	TRBV13	TRBJ2-2	-	14	CASSQPQATGELFF	TGTGCCAGCAGCCAACCCCAGGCCACCGGGGAGCTGTTTTTT
-	TRBV25-1	TRBJ1-1	TRBD1	16	CASSEFVTGVKTEAFF	TGTGCCAGCAGTGAATTTGTTACAGGGGTTAAGACTGAAGCTTTCTTT
-	TRBV7-2	TRBJ1-5	-	15	CASSLEGVSNQPQHF	TGTGCCAGCAGCTTAGAAGGAGTGAGCAATCAGCCCCAGCATTTT
-	TRBV9	TRBJ2-2	-	16	CASSVVAAGEGGELFF	TGTGCCAGCAGCGTAGTAGCGGCAGGGGAGGGCGGGGAGCTGTTTTTT
-	TRBV9	TRBJ2-3	-	13	CASGPTSTDTQYF	TGTGCCAGCGGCCCGACTAGTACAGATACGCAGTATTTT
few	TRBV10-3	TRBJ1-1	TRBD1	16	CAISAGQGALNTEAFF	TGTGCCATCAGCGCGGGACAGGGGGCCCTCAACACTGAAGCTTTCTTT
few	TRBV29-1	TRBJ1-2	TRBD1	12	CSVAGQALGYTF	TGCAGCGTTGCGGGACAGGCCCTTGGCTACACCTTC
-	TRBV28	TRBJ1-6	-	14	CASTYEGSQSPLHF	TGTGCCAGCACGTATGAGGGCTCTCAATCACCCCTCCACTTT
-	TRBV5-4	TRBJ1-2	-	17	CASSLGGPHQANYGYTF	TGTGCCAGCAGCTTGGGGGGCCCGCACCAAGCTAACTATGGCTACACCTTC
-	TRBV29-1	TRBJ1-1	-	12	CSVGRGDTEAFF	TGCAGCGTTGGACGGGGTGACACTGAAGCTTTCTTT
-	TRBV29-1	TRBJ2-3	-	12	CSVEAQTDTQYF	TGCAGCGTTGAAGCTCAGACAGATACGCAGTATTTT
-	TRBV10-3	TRBJ2-5	TRBD2	14	CAISAGGIGETQYF	TGTGCCATCAGTGCCGGGGGGATCGGGGAGACCCAGTACTTC
-	TRBV28	TRBJ2-1	TRBD2	13	CASNSGSFNEQFF	TGTGCCAGCAATAGCGGGAGTTTTAATGAGCAGTTCTTC
-	TRBV15	TRBJ1-1	-	13	CATSRVETTEAFF	TGTGCCACCAGCAGAGTAGAAACGACTGAAGCTTTCTTT
few	TRBV29-1	TRBJ2-1	TRBD2	14	CSVVRREYYNEQFF	TGCAGCGTTGTTAGGCGGGAGTACTACAATGAGCAGTTCTTC
-	TRBV30	TRBJ2-1	TRBD1	14	CAWSVQGAYNEQFF	TGTGCCTGGAGTGTGCAGGGGGCTTACAATGAGCAGTTCTTC
few	TRBV19	TRBJ1-1	-	13	CASQQGWNTEAFF	TGTGCCAGTCAGCAGGGGTGGAACACTGAAGCTTTCTTT
-	TRBV9	TRBJ2-1	TRBD2	17	CASSVETSGRFYNEQFF	TGTGCCAGCAGCGTAGAAACTAGCGGGAGATTTTACAATGAGCAGTTCTTC
once	TRBV9	TRBJ2-1	TRBD2	15	CASSVGAGAYNEQFF	TGTGCCAGCAGCGTGGGAGCGGGGGCCTACAATGAGCAGTTCTTC
-	TRBV5-4	TRBJ2-7	-	12	CASSVDTYEQYF	TGTGCCAGCAGCGTGGACACCTACGAGCAGTACTTC
-	TRBV2	TRBJ1-5	TRBD1	15	CASSEDRGINQPQHF	TGTGCCAGCAGTGAGGACAGGGGGATCAATCAGCCCCAGCATTTT
-	TRBV9	TRBJ1-1	-	14	CASSVARENTEAFF	TGTGCCAGCAGCGTAGCCCGAGAGAACACTGAAGCTTTCTTT
few	TRBV7-9	TRBJ2-7	-	16	CASSTPRVGMGNEQYF	TGTGCCAGCAGCACGCCGCGGGTAGGGATGGGGAACGAGCAGTACTTC
-	TRBV9	TRBJ2-1	-	15	CASSVVGGSYNEQFF	TGTGCCAGCAGCGTAGTCGGAGGCTCCTACAATGAGCAGTTCTTC
-	TRBV30	TRBJ2-3	-	16	CAGVGQTLRSTDTQYF	TGTGCCGGAGTTGGACAGACCCTTAGGAGCACAGATACGCAGTATTTT
-	TRBV4-2	TRBJ2-3	-	15	CASSQVGTSTDTQYF	TGTGCCAGCAGCCAGGTCGGGACTAGCACAGATACGCAGTATTTT
-	TRBV11-2	TRBJ2-7	-	17	CASSLAPGNFSSYEQYF	TGTGCCAGCAGCTTAGCCCCGGGGAACTTTAGCTCCTACGAGCAGTACTTC
few	TRBV5-1	TRBJ2-1	TRBD2	17	CASSLGLAGGIGNEQFF	TGCGCCAGCAGCTTGGGACTAGCGGGAGGCATAGGGAATGAGCAGTTCTTC
-	TRBV7-3	TRBJ2-3	-	15	CASSSDGLLTDTQYF	TGTGCCAGCAGCTCCGATGGACTACTCACAGATACGCAGTATTTT
few	TRBV25-1	TRBJ2-7	-	13	CATSTGGSYEQYF	TGTGCCACCTCGACAGGCGGCTCCTACGAGCAGTACTTC
-	TRBV28	TRBJ2-3	TRBD1	14	CASGSGQSTDTQYF	TGTGCCAGCGGCTCGGGACAGAGCACAGATACGCAGTATTTT
-	TRBV30	TRBJ2-3	-	15	CAWSPDRTLLYTQYF	TGTGCCTGGAGTCCAGACAGGACCCTTCTTTATACGCAGTATTTT
few	TRBV30	TRBJ1-2	-	10	CAWDRQGYTF	TGTGCCTGGGACAGGCAGGGCTACACCTTC
-	TRBV4-3	TRBJ2-1	-	15	CASSQDPTGPMEQFF	TGCGCCAGCAGCCAAGATCCCACAGGGCCCATGGAGCAGTTCTTC
-	TRBV9	TRBJ1-6	TRBD1	15	CASSKLQGWYSPLHF	TGTGCCAGCAGCAAACTACAGGGGTGGTATTCACCCCTCCACTTT
-	TRBV21-1	TRBJ1-6	-	15	CASSPLVGVGSPLHF	-
few	TRBV15	TRBJ2-2	-	12	CATSGQIGELFF	TGTGCCACCAGCGGACAAATCGGGGAGCTGTTTTTT
few	TRBV5-4	TRBJ1-2	TRBD1	15	CASSSPGQLNYGYTF	TGTGCCAGCAGCTCACCGGGACAGTTAAACTATGGCTACACCTTC
-	TRBV5-4	TRBJ1-2	TRBD1	14	CASSLRQGAAGYTF	TGTGCCAGCAGCTTACGACAGGGGGCGGCTGGCTACACCTTC
-	TRBV9	TRBJ1-2	TRBD1	12	CASSDGTAGYTF	TGTGCCAGCAGCGATGGGACAGCAGGCTACACCTTC
-	TRBV2	TRBJ2-7	-	12	CASRDSSYEQYF	TGTGCCAGCAGGGACAGTTCCTACGAGCAGTACTTC
-	TRBV2	TRBJ1-2	-	14	CASSYRTEDYGYTF	TGTGCCAGCAGTTACCGGACAGAGGACTATGGCTACACCTTC
few	TRBV6-1	TRBJ2-1	-	15	CASDRERQAYNEQFF	TGTGCCAGTGATCGGGAACGACAAGCCTACAATGAGCAGTTCTTC